These 8 T cell receptor beta chains were sequenced from one sample in a study of OX40 agonist ivuxolimab in advanced cancers. The repertoire was sequenced with immunoSEQ multiplex PCR; TCRdb's copy has only in-frame clones and lacks some. The sample contains approximately 94,000 clones, around 90% of which appear only once. Sequences were derived from CD4+ or CD8+ T cells sorted from blood, sampled in a trial of the OX40 agonist ivuxolimab. These receptors came from an adult with an advanced solid tumor such as melanoma, head and neck, liver or kidney cancer.

The V call is TRBV6-5, the J call TRBJ2-2; possible D gene TRBD2, 6 bases. Trimming pared 2 bases from V and 6 bases from J, leaving 7 bases between. The CDR3 is made up of 13 amino acids. CDR1 and CDR2 (germline): MNHEY, SVGAGI. DNA for the CDR3: TGTGCCAGCAGTTACCAGCGGGCCGGGGAGCTGTTTTTT. Protein sequence: CASSYQRAGELFF.

This chain uses TRBV4-3 with TRBJ2-1; TRBD1 aligns across 7 bases. The CDR3 consists of 14 residues. Germline V lookup: CDR1 LGHNA, CDR2 YSLEER. V shed 5 bases, J shed 9 bases, and the junction held 10 bases outside the gene matches. The CDR3 spells CASSKRDREGEQFF. CDR3 coding DNA: TGCGCCAGCAGCAAGAGAGACAGGGAAGGTGAGCAGTTCTTC.

The CDR3 spells CASSLAPGGSEQYF. In nucleotides, the CDR3 is TGCGCCAGCAGCTTGGCCCCGGGTGGCAGCGAGCAGTACTTC. This chain links TRBV5-1 with TRBJ2-7; D unresolved. CDR1 and CDR2 (germline): SGHRS, YFSETQ. The CDR3 length is 14 residues. V lost 0 bases and J lost 6, with 13 bases in between.

The rearrangement links TRBV9 to TRBJ2-5, with 9 bases matching TRBD2. The CDR3 covers 15 residues. Trimming removed 6 bases from V and 5 bases from J; junction bases left unmatched: 11. Germline V gene lookup returns CDR1 SGDLS and CDR2 YYNGEE. CDR3 in amino acids: CASTRQAGGKETQYF. As DNA, the CDR3 is TGTGCCAGCACCCGACAAGCGGGAGGAAAGGAGACCCAGTACTTC.

The chain has TRBV2 and TRBJ2-7, with 7 nucleotides matching TRBD2. Germline CDR1 SNHLY, CDR2 FYNNEI. Trimming removed 2 bases from V and 6 bases from J; junction bases left unmatched: 13. The CDR3 consists of 16 residues. The CDR3 sequence is CASSEKVAGPRLEQYF. In nucleotides, the CDR3 is TGTGCCAGCAGTGAAAAGGTAGCGGGTCCGCGTCTCGAGCAGTACTTC.

This sequence joins TRBV15 and TRBJ1-5; D is undetermined. From germline, CDR1 is LNHNV and CDR2 YYDKDF (reference sequence). Trimming took 0 bases from V and 4 from J, leaving 10 bases between them. The CDR3 spans 15 residues. CDR3 region: CATSRDRLGNQPQHF. The CDR3 nucleotides read TGTGCCACCAGCAGAGATCGCTTGGGGAATCAGCCCCAGCATTTT.

The genes are TRBV28 and TRBJ1-4, with D perhaps TRBD1 (5 bases). The CDR3 is 17 residues long. Germline-derived CDR1 and CDR2 are MDHEN and SYDVKM. V was clipped by 7 bases and J by 1 base, with 19 bases between them. The CDR3 spells CASISLSAGGTNEKLFF. The CDR3 DNA is TGTGCCAGCATCTCACTCTCCGCTGGGGGAACTAATGAAAAACTGTTTTTT. Looking up the rest from reference TRBV28 and TRBJ1-4 gives the full variable domain: DVKVTQSSRYLVKRTGEKVFLECVQDMDHENMFWYRQDPGLGLRLIYFSYDVKMKEKGDIPEGYSVSREKKERFSLILESASTNQTSMYLCASISLSAGGTNEKLFFGSGTQLSVL.

The chain employs TRBV5-1 and TRBJ2-3; 9 positions match TRBD1. V lost 4 bases to trimming and J lost 6 bases; unmatched junction nucleotides: 6. CDR1 is SGHRS and CDR2 is YFSETQ in the germline V gene. The CDR3 has 14 residues. The CDR3 spells CASSRGDRDDTQYF. In nucleotides, the CDR3 is TGCGCCAGCAGCCGAGGGGACAGGGATGATACGCAGTATTTT.